What follows are 14 T cell receptor beta chains derived from one specimen sequenced in a study of shared clonotypes between healthy human individuals. Libraries were prepared by immunoSEQ multiplex PCR; TCRdb keeps only in-frame clonotypes and omits some of them. Counted here are 850,000 to 1,200,000 clones, about three quarters occurring once; the ten biggest clones make up roughly 1.4%. Specimen: memory CD4+ T cells sorted from blood. The sample's subset: CD45RA-negative fraction. These receptors were collected from a man between 18 and 35 years old in good health.

V and J are TRBV5-1 and TRBJ1-1, with 8 bases aligning to TRBD1. Per germline, CDR1 SGHRS and CDR2 YFSETQ. Trimming removed 6 bases from V and 0 bases from J; junction bases left unmatched: 13. The CDR3 runs to 17 residues. The CDR3: CASTKNQGAAMNTEAFF. In DNA form, the CDR3 reads TGCGCCAGCACTAAAAATCAGGGGGCGGCTATGAACACTGAAGCTTTCTTT. Full variable domain (rest looked up from reference TRBV5-1 and TRBJ1-1): KAGVTQTPRYLIKTRGQQVTLSCSPISGHRSVSWYQQTPGQGLQFLFEYFSETQRNKGNFPGRFSGRQFSNSRSEMNVSTLELGDSALYLCASTKNQGAAMNTEAFFGQGTRLTVV.

The CDR3 DNA is TGTGCTAGTGGCCGACAGGGGGCTTTCGCCGGGGAGCTGTTTTTT. It yields the protein CASGRQGAFAGELFF. The chain has TRBV12-5 and TRBJ2-2; 10 nucleotides match TRBD1. V lost 6 bases and J lost 6; bases outside the gene matches: 7. This CDR3 is 15 amino acids long. The germline V gene has CDR1 LGHNT and CDR2 FRNRAP.

The chain carries TRBV29-1 and TRBJ2-1; tentative D call: TRBD1 (5 bases). CDR3 length: 13 amino acids. Germline V gives CDR1 SQVTM, CDR2 ANQGSEA. V was cut by 4 bases and J by 8 bases, with 15 bases left in between. The CDR3 is CSVGAGFGYEQFF. CDR3 coding DNA: TGCAGCGTTGGCGCAGGGTTCGGTTATGAGCAGTTCTTC.

About this clone itself: The identical CDR3 is also encoded by other nucleotide sequences in the sample. The CDR3 loop reads CASSIKGVDYGYTF. DNA of the CDR3: TGTGCCAGTAGTATAAAAGGGGTCGACTATGGCTACACCTTC. The chain couples TRBV19 to TRBJ1-2; D may be TRBD1 (5 bases). The CDR3 sequence is 14 residues long. Trimming left V 2 bases short and J 3 bases short, with 10 bases between. CDR1 is LNHDA and CDR2 is SQIVND in the germline V gene (reference sequence). Complete variable domain (other parts from reference TRBV19 and TRBJ1-2): DGGITQSPKYLFRKEGQNVTLSCEQNLNHDAMYWYRQDPGQGLRLIYYSQIVNDFQKGDIAEGYSVSREKKESFPLTVTSAQKNPTAFYLCASSIKGVDYGYTFGSGTRLTVV.

The chain uses TRBV4-1 and TRBJ1-4; D unclear. The CDR3 covers 15 residues. From germline, CDR1 is MGHRA and CDR2 YSYEKL. The V and J ends lost 0 bases and 11 bases respectively, with 16 bases between them. CDR3 sequence (DNA): TGCGCCAGCAGCCAAGATCAGGAGACAATGAGGAAACTGTTTTTT. Amino acids: CASSQDQETMRKLFF.

Only a few counts were recorded for this clone. The chain couples TRBV30 to TRBJ2-3; D gene uncertain. V lost 2 bases to trimming and J lost 0 bases, with 0 bases between them. Per the germline V gene, CDR1 is GTSNPN and CDR2 is SVGIG (reference sequence). The CDR3 is made up of 11 amino acids. In DNA form, the CDR3 reads TGTGCCTGGAGTAGCACAGATACGCAGTATTTT. It yields the protein CAWSSTDTQYF.

Concerning this clone itself: Other DNA sequences in this specimen translate into the identical CDR3. DNA of the CDR3: TGTGCCAGCAGTTACTCCGGGACAGGGATCTACGAGCAGTACTTC. This translates into CASSYSGTGIYEQYF. The chain is built from TRBV6-5 and TRBJ2-7; 9 bases are a match to TRBD1. With V trimmed by 0 bases and J by 3 bases, 3 bases remained unmatched. CDR1 and CDR2 (germline): MNHEY, SVGAGI. The CDR3 has 15 amino acids.

The CDR3 coding sequence is TGTGCCAGCAGGACGGGGGAGGGGGCCACAGATACGCAGTATTTT. This codes for CASRTGEGATDTQYF. The chain employs TRBV6-6 and TRBJ2-3; D may match TRBD1 or TRBD2 (7 bases each). The CDR3 is made up of 15 amino acids. CDR1 and CDR2 (germline): MNHNY, SVGAGI (reference sequence). Trimming took 6 bases from V and 2 from J, leaving 15 bases between them.

The chain joins TRBV28 to TRBJ2-6; D unclear. V gave up 4 bases and J gave up 1 base, with 11 bases separating them. The CDR3 sequence is 16 residues long. Germline V gene data show CDR1 as MDHEN and CDR2 as SYDVKM. CDR3 loop: CASSSQAASGANVLTF. The CDR3, as DNA: TGTGCCAGCAGTTCCCAGGCGGCGTCTGGGGCCAACGTCCTGACTTTC.

This chain connects TRBV5-1 to TRBJ2-7; D is tentatively TRBD1 or TRBD2 (6 bases each). Looked up from germline, CDR1 is SGHRS and CDR2 is YFSETQ. The CDR3 totals 13 residues. V was shortened by 4 bases and J by 0 bases, with 8 bases between the two germline ends. This CDR3 is CASSRGHSYEQYF. The CDR3, as DNA: TGCGCCAGCAGCCGGGGGCACTCCTACGAGCAGTACTTC.

The rearrangement links TRBV29-1 to TRBJ2-1, with D tentatively TRBD1 or TRBD2 (5 bases each). V was pared by 4 bases and J by 6 bases, with 13 bases between. The CDR3 extends over 13 amino acids. Per germline, CDR1 SQVTM and CDR2 ANQGSEA. The CDR3 is CSVVRGVVNEQFF. The CDR3 nucleotides are TGCAGCGTTGTCCGAGGGGTGGTCAATGAGCAGTTCTTC.

The V call is TRBV9, the J call TRBJ1-4; maybe TRBD1 (6 bases). V shed 0 bases and J shed 8 bases, with 20 bases lying between them. Germline V lookup: CDR1 SGDLS, CDR2 YYNGEE. The CDR3 extends over 17 amino acids. The CDR3 protein is CASSVGSVERGNEKLFF. CDR3 nucleotide sequence: TGTGCCAGCAGCGTAGGCTCGGTGGAAAGGGGGAACGAAAAACTGTTTTTT.

The V gene is TRBV28, the J gene TRBJ1-1; tentatively, D is TRBD1 (5 bases). Germline loops: CDR1 MDHEN, CDR2 SYDVKM. The V gene lost 6 bases and the J gene lost 0 bases, with 11 bases spanning the gap. This CDR3 region has 14 residues. CDR3 coding DNA: TGTGCCAGCAGACTCAGGGTGGTGAACACTGAAGCTTTCTTT. Translated: CASRLRVVNTEAFF.

The chain employs TRBV6-1 and TRBJ1-1; perhaps TRBD1 as D (6 bases). The V end was cut by 11 bases, the J end by 11 bases, with 18 bases between. The CDR3 loop spans 11 amino acids. Germline V gene sequence: CDR1 MNHNS, CDR2 SASEGT. The CDR3 loop reads CAGSLTGKAFF. CDR3 DNA sequence: TGTGCCGGGAGTTTAACAGGGAAGGCTTTCTTT.